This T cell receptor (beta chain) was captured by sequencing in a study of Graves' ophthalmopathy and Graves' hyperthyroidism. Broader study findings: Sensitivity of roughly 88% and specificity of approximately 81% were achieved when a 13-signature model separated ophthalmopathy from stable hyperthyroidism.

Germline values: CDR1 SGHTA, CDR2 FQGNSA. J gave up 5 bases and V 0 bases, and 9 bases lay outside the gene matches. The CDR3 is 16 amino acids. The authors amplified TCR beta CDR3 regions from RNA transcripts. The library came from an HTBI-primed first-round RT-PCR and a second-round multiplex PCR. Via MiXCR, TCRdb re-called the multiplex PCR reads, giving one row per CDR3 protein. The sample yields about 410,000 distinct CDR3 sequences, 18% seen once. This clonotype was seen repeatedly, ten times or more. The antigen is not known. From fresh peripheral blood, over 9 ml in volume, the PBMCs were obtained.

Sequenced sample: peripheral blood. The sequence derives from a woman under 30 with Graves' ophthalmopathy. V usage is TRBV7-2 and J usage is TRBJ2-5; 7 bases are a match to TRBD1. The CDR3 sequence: CASSLAQHRGKETQYF. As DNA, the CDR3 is TGTGCCAGCAGCTTAGCACAACACAGGGGAAAGGAGACCCAGTACTTC.